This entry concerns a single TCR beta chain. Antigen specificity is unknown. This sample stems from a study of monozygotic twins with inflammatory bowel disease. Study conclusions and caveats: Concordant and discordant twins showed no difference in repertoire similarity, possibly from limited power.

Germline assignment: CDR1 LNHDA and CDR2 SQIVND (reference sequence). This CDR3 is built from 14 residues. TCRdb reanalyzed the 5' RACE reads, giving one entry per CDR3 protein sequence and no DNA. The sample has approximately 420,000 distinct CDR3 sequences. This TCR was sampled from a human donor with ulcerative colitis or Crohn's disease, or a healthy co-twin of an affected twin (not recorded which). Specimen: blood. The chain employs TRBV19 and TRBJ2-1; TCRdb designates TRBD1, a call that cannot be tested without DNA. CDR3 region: CASSAPRSAHEQFF.